This TCR beta chain was captured by sequencing in a study of T cells in Graves' hyperthyroidism and ophthalmopathy. Study background: Peripheral blood collection took place at initial diagnosis, before any treatment.

Findings of the study overall: Among thyroid clonotypes expanded above 0.001, most also appeared in blood. Ophthalmopathy prediction by the model preceded onset by a median about 6 months.

Per germline, CDR1 MNHNS and CDR2 SASEGT. The ends lost 7 bases at V and 2 bases at J; junction bases unmatched: 5. The CDR3 runs 13 residues. Researchers amplified the TCR beta CDR3 regions from RNA transcripts. During a first-round RT-PCR of the TCR CDR3, the HTBI primer set was used. One entry per CDR3 protein results from TCRdb running MiXCR on the multiplex PCR reads. Of approximately 710,000 distinct CDR3 sequences in the sample, about 18% are singletons; the top ten hold about 16%. In this sample, this clonotype turned up a few times. The antigen remains undetermined. Uncontrolled infection, other autoimmune disease, pregnancy and lactation each barred patients from inclusion.

The clonotype originates from a man aged 45 to 65 with Graves' hyperthyroidism. The sequencing sample was made of blood. The V call is TRBV6-1, the J call TRBJ2-7; 7 bases match TRBD1. CDR3 coding DNA: TGTGCCAGCATCGGACAGGCCCCCTACGAGCAGTACTTC. Protein sequence: CASIGQAPYEQYF.